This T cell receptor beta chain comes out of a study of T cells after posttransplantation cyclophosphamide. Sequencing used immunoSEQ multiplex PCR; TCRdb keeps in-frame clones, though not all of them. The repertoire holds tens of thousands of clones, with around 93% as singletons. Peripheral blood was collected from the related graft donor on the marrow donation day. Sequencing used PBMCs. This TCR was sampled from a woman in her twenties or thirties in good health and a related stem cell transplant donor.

The CDR3 nucleotides read TGTGCCAGCAGCTTAGATCGGTTCGATTCACCCCTCCACTTT. Translation gives CASSLDRFDSPLHF. The chain joins TRBV11-2 to TRBJ1-6; D not resolved. CDR1 and CDR2 from the germline V gene are SGHAT and FQNNGV. This CDR3 comprises 14 residues. Trimming pared 0 bases from V and 8 bases from J, leaving 8 bases between.